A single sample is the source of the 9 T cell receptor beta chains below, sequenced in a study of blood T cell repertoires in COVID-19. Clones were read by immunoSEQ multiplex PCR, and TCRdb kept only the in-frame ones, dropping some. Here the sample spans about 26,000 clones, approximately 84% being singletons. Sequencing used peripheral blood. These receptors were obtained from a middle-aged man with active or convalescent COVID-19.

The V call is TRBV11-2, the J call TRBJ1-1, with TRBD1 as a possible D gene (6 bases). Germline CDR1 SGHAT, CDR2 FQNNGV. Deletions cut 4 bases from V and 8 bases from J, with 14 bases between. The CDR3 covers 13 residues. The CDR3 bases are TGTGCCAGCAGCTGGAACCGGGACAACGAAGCTTTCTTT. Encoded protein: CASSWNRDNEAFF. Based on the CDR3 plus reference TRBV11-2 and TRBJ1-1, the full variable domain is EAGVAQSPRYKIIEKRQSVAFWCNPISGHATLYWYQQILGQGPKLLIQFQNNGVVDDSQLPKDRFSAERLKGVDSTLKIQPAKLEDSAVYLCASSWNRDNEAFFGQGTRLTVV.

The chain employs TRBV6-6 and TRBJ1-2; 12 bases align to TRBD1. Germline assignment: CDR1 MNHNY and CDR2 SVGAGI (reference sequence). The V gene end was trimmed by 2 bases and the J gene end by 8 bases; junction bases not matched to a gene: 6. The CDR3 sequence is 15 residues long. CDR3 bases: TGTGCCAGCAGTTACCCGGGACAGGGGGCCGACGGCTACACCTTC. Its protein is CASSYPGQGADGYTF.

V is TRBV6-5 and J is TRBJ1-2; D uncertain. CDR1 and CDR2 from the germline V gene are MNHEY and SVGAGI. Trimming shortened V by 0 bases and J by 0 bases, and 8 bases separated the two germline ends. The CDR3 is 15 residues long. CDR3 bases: TGTGCCAGCAGTTACTCGGGGAGGCCTAACTATGGCTACACCTTC. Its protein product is CASSYSGRPNYGYTF.

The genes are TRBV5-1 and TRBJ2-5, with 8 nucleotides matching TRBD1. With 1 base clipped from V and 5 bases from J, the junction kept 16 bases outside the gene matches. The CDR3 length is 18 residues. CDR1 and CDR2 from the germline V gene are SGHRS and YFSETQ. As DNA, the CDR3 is TGCGCCAGCAGCTTGACGCCAGGACAGGGCCAAGGGAGGGAGACCCAGTACTTC. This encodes CASSLTPGQGQGRETQYF.

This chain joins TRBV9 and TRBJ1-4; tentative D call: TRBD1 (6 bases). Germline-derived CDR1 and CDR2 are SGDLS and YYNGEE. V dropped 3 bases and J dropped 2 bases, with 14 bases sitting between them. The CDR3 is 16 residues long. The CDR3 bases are TGTGCCAGCAGCGACCATGCCGACAGGACTAATGAAAAACTGTTTTTT. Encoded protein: CASSDHADRTNEKLFF.

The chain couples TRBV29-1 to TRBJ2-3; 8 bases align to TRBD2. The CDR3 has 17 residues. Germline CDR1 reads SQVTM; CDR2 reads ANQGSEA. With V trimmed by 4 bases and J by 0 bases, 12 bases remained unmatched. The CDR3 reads CSVVGAGGASSTDTQYF. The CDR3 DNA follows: TGCAGCGTTGTCGGGGCGGGAGGAGCCTCTAGCACAGATACGCAGTATTTT.

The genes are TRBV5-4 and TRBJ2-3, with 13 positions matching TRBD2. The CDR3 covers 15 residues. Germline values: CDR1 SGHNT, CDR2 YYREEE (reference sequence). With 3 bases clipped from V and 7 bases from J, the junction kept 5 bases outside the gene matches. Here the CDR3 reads CASSSGLAGLNTQYF. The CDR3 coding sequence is TGTGCCAGCAGCTCGGGACTAGCGGGGCTCAATACGCAGTATTTT.

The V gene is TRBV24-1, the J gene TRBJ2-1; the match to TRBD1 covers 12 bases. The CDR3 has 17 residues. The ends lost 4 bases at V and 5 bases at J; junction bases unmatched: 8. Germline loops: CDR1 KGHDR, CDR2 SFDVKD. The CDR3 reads CATSDTTGTGGHNEQFF. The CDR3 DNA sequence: TGTGCCACCAGTGACACGACCGGGACAGGGGGCCACAATGAGCAGTTCTTC.

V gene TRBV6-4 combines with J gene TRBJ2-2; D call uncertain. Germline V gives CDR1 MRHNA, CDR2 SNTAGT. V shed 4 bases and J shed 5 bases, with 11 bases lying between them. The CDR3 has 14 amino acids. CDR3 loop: CASSVSGETGELFF. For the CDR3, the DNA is TGTGCCAGCAGTGTTTCGGGTGAAACCGGGGAGCTGTTTTTT.